This T cell receptor (beta chain) was sequenced during a study of T cell changes during pregnancy in multiple sclerosis. Produced via immunoSEQ multiplex PCR; TCRdb's table is partial and in-frame only. The sample includes under 150,000 clones, 90% to 96% of them seen just once. Looked up from germline, CDR1 is SEHNR and CDR2 is FQNEAQ (reference sequence). The CDR3 is made up of 13 amino acids. With 1 base removed from V and 9 bases from J, the gap between germline ends came to 10 bases. Specimen: peripheral blood, collected after pregnancy. The TCR originated in a female donor with multiple sclerosis, enrolled in a pregnancy study. The chain combines TRBV7-9 with TRBJ2-1, with a weak D call TRBD2 (6 bases). The CDR3 here is CASSLGVSGEQFF. CDR3 DNA: TGTGCCAGCAGCTTAGGGGTTAGCGGTGAGCAGTTCTTC.